A selection of T cell receptor beta chains follows, all from one sample in a study of cytomegalovirus exposure and HLA in healthy donors. Data came from immunoSEQ multiplex PCR; TCRdb stores just in-frame clones and leaves some out. The sample carries under 200,000 clones, 75% to 80% recorded once. The sample consisted of PBMCs. These receptors were taken from a man over 45 in good health and CMV-seropositive. Both conserved end residues are part of each CDR3. The D gene is left open where the match is weak. Not all rows give a size; the values are once, few, many and, for expanded clones, a class.

D,V,size,J,DNA,CDR3
-,TRBV7-2,-,TRBJ1-4,TGTGCCAGCAGCTTAGGAGGCGGAGATAGACTGTTTTTT,CASSLGGGDRLFF
-,TRBV7-6,once,TRBJ2-1,TGTGCCAGCAGCTTATATTTGGCAGGGGTCAGCTCCTACAATGAGCAGTTCTTC,CASSLYLAGVSSYNEQFF
-,TRBV6-6,-,TRBJ2-1,TGTGCCAGCAGTTACGCGACCGTGGCGAGCGATGAGCAGTTCTTC,CASSYATVASDEQFF
-,TRBV28,few,TRBJ1-5,TGTGCCAGCAGTTCCCCGGGGGGCAGTCAGCCCCAGCATTTT,CASSSPGGSQPQHF
TRBD1,TRBV9,once,TRBJ2-1,TGTGCCAGCAGCGAAGGACAGGGGGCGGGCAATGAGCAGTTCTTC,CASSEGQGAGNEQFF
-,TRBV27,-,TRBJ1-1,TGTGCCAGCAGTTTGTCAGTCATGAACACTGAAGCTTTCTTT,CASSLSVMNTEAFF
-,TRBV10-1,-,TRBJ2-5,TGCGCCAGCAGTGGGACAGTACAAGAGACCCAGTACTTC,CASSGTVQETQYF
-,TRBV27,-,TRBJ1-2,TGTGCCAGCACCCCGACAGGAAAACTCGGCTACACCTTC,CASTPTGKLGYTF
-,TRBV28,-,TRBJ2-1,TGTGCCAGCAGTTCCCAGGGGATCTACAATGAGCAGTTCTTC,CASSSQGIYNEQFF
-,TRBV6-6,-,TRBJ1-2,TGTGCCAGCACTGCCAGGGGAACTAACTATGGCTACACCTTC,CASTARGTNYGYTF
-,TRBV5-4,-,TRBJ1-2,TGTGCCAGCAGCATTGACAGGAAAGCCTATGGCTACACCTTC,CASSIDRKAYGYTF
-,TRBV5-1,-,TRBJ1-2,TGCGCCAGCAGCTTGGCCGGGGGTAACTATGGCTACACCTTC,CASSLAGGNYGYTF
-,TRBV5-1,once,TRBJ1-1,TGCGCCAGCGGGGAGGTGAACACTGAAGCTTTCTTT,CASGEVNTEAFF
-,TRBV7-6,-,TRBJ1-6,TGTGCCAGCAGCTTAGAAGACAGAAATTCACCCCTCCACTTT,CASSLEDRNSPLHF
TRBD2,TRBV4-3,-,TRBJ2-7,TGCGCCAGCAGCCAAGGTCTAGCGGGGTCCTGCGAGCAGTACTTC,CASSQGLAGSCEQYF
TRBD1,TRBV5-4,-,TRBJ1-3,TGTGCCAGCAGCGCCCTCCCGACAGGGAGCTCTGGAAACACCATATATTTT,CASSALPTGSSGNTIYF
TRBD2,TRBV6-4,few,TRBJ2-3,TGTGCCAGCAGTGACGGGACTAGCGGGGGCACAGATACGCAGTATTTT,CASSDGTSGGTDTQYF
-,TRBV15,once,TRBJ2-5,TGTGCCACCAGCAGAGGCACCCTTAGAGCCCAACAAGAGACCCAGTACTTC,CATSRGTLRAQQETQYF
TRBD2,TRBV7-9,-,TRBJ2-3,TGTGCCAGCAGCTCCGGGGGGAGCACAGATACGCAGTATTTT,CASSSGGSTDTQYF
-,TRBV6-5,-,TRBJ1-2,TGTGCCAGCAGTTACCACGACAGGTACTATGGCTACACCTTC,CASSYHDRYYGYTF
TRBD1,TRBV28,-,TRBJ2-3,TGTGCCAGCAGTTTATTGGACAGGGGGCGCACAGTTGGAGATACGCAGTATTTT,CASSLLDRGRTVGDTQYF
-,TRBV15,-,TRBJ2-5,TGTGCCACCAGTTTTACAGGGAGCCAAGAGACCCAGTACTTC,CATSFTGSQETQYF
TRBD1,TRBV28,-,TRBJ1-1,TGTGCCAGTCGAGTCACAGGGGTCACTGAAGCTTTCTTT,CASRVTGVTEAFF
-,TRBV6-1,-,TRBJ1-2,TGTGCCAGCAGTGAACGCCAGGGGTATGGCTACACCTTC,CASSERQGYGYTF
-,TRBV5-6,-,TRBJ1-2,TGTGCCAGCAGCTTGGATGGGAGGGGCATAAACTATGGCTACACCTTC,CASSLDGRGINYGYTF
-,TRBV5-6,-,TRBJ1-2,TGTGCCAGCAGTTTCGCAGGGGCGAACTATGGCTACACCTTC,CASSFAGANYGYTF
TRBD2,TRBV6-5,-,TRBJ2-2,TGTGCCAGCAGCCTAGCGGGGGGACTCACCGGGGAGCTGTTTTTT,CASSLAGGLTGELFF
-,TRBV19,few,TRBJ1-4,TGTGCCAGTAGTATTCCGGGTCCTAATGAAAAACTGTTTTTT,CASSIPGPNEKLFF
TRBD2,TRBV28,-,TRBJ2-7,TGTGCCAGCAGAGTGAGCGGGGGCAACTACGAGCAGTACTTC,CASRVSGGNYEQYF
TRBD1,TRBV10-2,once,TRBJ2-1,TGCGCCAGCAGTGAGTATGACAGGGGAAACCACAATGAGCAGTTCTTC,CASSEYDRGNHNEQFF
-,TRBV11-2,once,TRBJ1-1,TGTGCCAGCAGCTTAGATGGGGGGATGTACGCTTTCTTT,CASSLDGGMYAFF
TRBD1,TRBV7-3,-,TRBJ2-3,TGTGCCAGCAGCGCCCAGGGGACAGGCACAGATACGCAGTATTTT,CASSAQGTGTDTQYF
TRBD1,TRBV7-9,-,TRBJ1-3,TGTGCCAGCAGCACAGACAGGGGCTTGGCTGGAAACACCATATATTTT,CASSTDRGLAGNTIYF
TRBD2,TRBV4-1,-,TRBJ2-3,TGCGCCAGCAGCCCAGGGACTAACCCCACGCAGTATTTT,CASSPGTNPTQYF
TRBD1,TRBV6-5,-,TRBJ1-2,TGTGCCAGCAGTCCCACCGGGACAGACTATGGCTACACCTTC,CASSPTGTDYGYTF
TRBD2,TRBV28,-,TRBJ2-3,TGTGCCAGCAGTTTGCCCCTTAGCGGGGGGACAGATACGCAGTATTTT,CASSLPLSGGTDTQYF
TRBD2,TRBV7-2,-,TRBJ2-7,TGTGCCAGCAGCTTATCAGGGGCTAGCGGGGGGAATGAGCAGTACTTC,CASSLSGASGGNEQYF
TRBD1,TRBV14,-,TRBJ2-3,TGTGCCAGCAGCCAATGGGTTCGACAGGGGGGTTATCCAGATACGCAGTATTTT,CASSQWVRQGGYPDTQYF
TRBD2,TRBV7-2,-,TRBJ2-7,TGTGCCAGCAGCTCGGGGGGACTAGCGGCCTCCTACGAGCAGTACTTC,CASSSGGLAASYEQYF
-,TRBV6-1,-,TRBJ2-3,TGTGCCAGCAGTGAAGCTGAAGGAGGAGATACGCAGTATTTT,CASSEAEGGDTQYF
TRBD1,TRBV13,-,TRBJ1-1,TGTGCCAGCAGCTCTCAACAGGGGGGGTTCGGGAACACTGAAGCTTTCTTT,CASSSQQGGFGNTEAFF
-,TRBV6-5,-,TRBJ1-1,TGTGCCGGCTCAGGGAACACTGAAGCTTTCTTT,CAGSGNTEAFF
-,TRBV9,once,TRBJ1-1,TGTGCCAGCAGCGATACAGGGACACTTAGTGGTACTGAAGCTTTCTTT,CASSDTGTLSGTEAFF
TRBD1,TRBV2,-,TRBJ1-2,TGTGCCAGCAGTGAGGGACAGGGTAGAGACTATGGCTACACCTTC,CASSEGQGRDYGYTF
-,TRBV4-1,-,TRBJ1-4,TGCGCCAGCAGCCCCGACAGTTCAACTAATGAAAAACTGTTTTTT,CASSPDSSTNEKLFF
TRBD1,TRBV5-1,-,TRBJ1-3,TGCGCCAGCAGCCTAGGACAGGCATCTGGAAACACCATATATTTT,CASSLGQASGNTIYF
TRBD1,TRBV28,-,TRBJ2-2,TGTGCCAGCAGTCGGGACAGGAGAATAACCGGGGAGCTGTTTTTT,CASSRDRRITGELFF
TRBD1,TRBV15,-,TRBJ2-7,TGTGCCACCAGCTCGGCCCAGGGGGCCTACGAGCAGTACTTC,CATSSAQGAYEQYF
-,TRBV29-1,-,TRBJ2-7,TGCAGCGTGGAGGACGCCAGAGGATTGGAGCAGTACTTC,CSVEDARGLEQYF
-,TRBV2,-,TRBJ2-3,TGTGCCAGCACTTCCACCAGTAGCGCCGCAGATACGCAGTATTTT,CASTSTSSAADTQYF
-,TRBV4-1,-,TRBJ1-6,TGCGCCAGCAGCCAAGATTTGGGACTCCGCAATTCACCCCTCCACTTT,CASSQDLGLRNSPLHF
-,TRBV10-3,-,TRBJ2-3,TGTGCCATCGGGGGCTTGATATCAGATACGCAGTATTTT,CAIGGLISDTQYF
TRBD1,TRBV19,-,TRBJ1-4,TGTGCCAGTAGTGTTTCCGGGACAGGGAATGAAAAACTGTTTTTT,CASSVSGTGNEKLFF
TRBD1,TRBV2,-,TRBJ1-3,TGTGCCAGCATCGGACAGGGTAATTGGAACACCATATATTTT,CASIGQGNWNTIYF
TRBD1,TRBV29-1,once,TRBJ2-7,TGCAGCGTGGGGTCGGGACAGGGTGCCTACGAGCAGTACTTC,CSVGSGQGAYEQYF
TRBD1,TRBV6-4,-,TRBJ2-3,TGTGCCAGCAGTGACTCCACGACAGGGAGCACAGATACGCAGTATTTT,CASSDSTTGSTDTQYF
TRBD1,TRBV27,few,TRBJ1-2,TGTGCCAGCAGAACAACAGGGGGCGGGAAATTTTCTAACTATGGCTACACCTTC,CASRTTGGGKFSNYGYTF